The rows below give T cell receptor beta chains drawn from one sample of a study of shared clonotypes between healthy human individuals. Profiling relied on immunoSEQ multiplex PCR, and the TCRdb table lists in-frame clones only, not all of them. This table holds more than 1,200,000 clones, 98% to 99% found once. The sample comprised naive CD4+ T cells sorted from blood. The receptors were sampled from a man younger than 40 in good health. Each CDR3 is given with its conserved first and last residue. D genes are given only for firm matches. Clone size is given for some rows only: seen once, a few or many times, or a class if the clone is expanded.

size,J,V,D,CDR3,DNA
.,TRBJ1-5,TRBV7-9,TRBD1,CASSPGTGGDQPQHF,TGTGCCAGCAGCCCAGGGACAGGAGGGGATCAGCCCCAGCATTTT
.,TRBJ2-3,TRBV5-1,TRBD2,CASSPRAGGPDTQYF,TGCGCCAGCAGCCCGCGGGCGGGAGGGCCAGATACGCAGTATTTT
once,TRBJ2-3,TRBV5-1,.,CASSSGLTRKGTDTQYF,TGCGCCAGCAGCTCGGGATTAACACGAAAGGGCACAGATACGCAGTATTTT
.,TRBJ2-5,TRBV11-2,TRBD2,CASRVVRGSQETQYF,TGTGCCAGCAGGGTCGTGCGCGGGAGCCAAGAGACCCAGTACTTC
.,TRBJ2-7,TRBV5-1,.,CASSSLGGFSYEQYF,TGCGCCAGCTCAAGCTTGGGAGGTTTCTCCTACGAGCAGTACTTC
.,TRBJ1-3,TRBV5-1,TRBD1,CASSSGQGDGNTIYF,TGCGCCAGCAGCTCAGGACAGGGGGACGGAAACACCATATATTTT
once,TRBJ2-3,TRBV7-9,.,CASSIDPGLQFNTQYF,TGTGCCAGCAGCATCGATCCGGGACTCCAATTCAATACGCAGTATTTT
.,TRBJ2-5,TRBV29-1,TRBD1,CSVDGQGRETQYF,TGCAGCGTTGATGGACAGGGGCGGGAGACCCAGTACTTC
.,TRBJ1-2,TRBV19,TRBD1,CASTPGAGGTIYGYTF,TGTGCCAGTACCCCAGGGGCAGGGGGCACGATCTATGGCTACACCTTC
.,TRBJ2-1,TRBV5-4,TRBD1,CASSLKQGADEQFF,TGTGCCAGCAGCTTAAAACAGGGGGCCGATGAGCAGTTCTTC
.,TRBJ2-7,TRBV15,.,CATRVDMWNRTYEQYF,TGTGCCACCAGAGTAGATATGTGGAACAGAACCTACGAGCAGTACTTC
.,TRBJ2-7,TRBV5-5,TRBD2,CASSLGTSGIYEQYF,TGTGCCAGCAGCTTGGGGACTAGCGGGATCTACGAGCAGTACTTC
.,TRBJ2-7,TRBV13,.,CASSQGLKGRLYEQYF,TGTGCCAGCAGCCAGGGGCTCAAGGGACGTCTGTACGAGCAGTACTTC
.,TRBJ2-5,TRBV5-1,.,CTSSSAGSLETQYF,TGCACCAGCAGTTCGGCAGGGTCCCTAGAGACCCAGTACTTC
.,TRBJ1-3,TRBV28,TRBD1,CASSLWDRGPFSGNTIYF,TGTGCCAGCAGTTTATGGGACAGGGGCCCTTTCTCTGGAAACACCATATATTTT
.,TRBJ1-1,TRBV5-1,.,CASSQQTNTEAFF,TGCGCCAGCAGCCAACAGACGAACACTGAAGCTTTCTTT